This is a list of T cell receptor beta chains from one sample in a study of blood T cell repertoires in COVID-19. The protocol was immunoSEQ multiplex PCR, while the TCRdb copy is restricted to in-frame clones and leaves out a portion. This table holds a few hundred thousand clones, nearly 90% found once. The sequencing sample was made of PBMCs or T cells enriched from blood (not recorded which). All receptors derive from a woman younger than 45 who had recovered from COVID-19. The CDR3 runs from the conserved cysteine through the conserved F or W. The D gene is left open where the match is weak. Clone size is stated in some rows and not others, as once, few, many or a class when expanded.

J: TRBJ1-4; size: -; V: TRBV3-1/TRBV3-2; length: 14; D: TRBD1; CDR3: CASSQRTGGGKLFF; DNA: TGTGCCAGCAGCCAAAGGACAGGGGGCGGAAAACTGTTTTTT
J: TRBJ1-3; size: -; V: TRBV5-1; length: 14; D: -; CDR3: CASSLAGYGNTIYF; DNA: TGCGCCAGCAGCTTGGCGGGGTATGGAAACACCATATATTTT
J: TRBJ1-6; size: -; V: TRBV9; length: 14; D: -; CDR3: CASSVGQGLSPLHF; DNA: TGTGCCAGCAGCGTGGGGCAAGGGTTGTCACCCCTCCACTTT
J: TRBJ2-7; size: -; V: TRBV5-6; length: 15; D: -; CDR3: CASSLGPPGGYEQYF; DNA: TGTGCCAGCAGCTTGGGGCCGCCAGGTGGGTACGAGCAGTACTTC
J: TRBJ2-7; size: few; V: TRBV20-1; length: 11; D: TRBD1; CDR3: CSARTGGEQYF; DNA: TGCAGTGCTAGGACAGGGGGCGAGCAGTACTTC
J: TRBJ2-7; size: -; V: TRBV6-2/TRBV6-3; length: 14; D: TRBD1; CDR3: CASSLDRVSYEQYF; DNA: TGTGCCAGCAGCTTGGACAGGGTCTCCTACGAGCAGTACTTC
J: TRBJ2-7; size: -; V: TRBV6-5; length: 14; D: TRBD2; CDR3: CASSTRRGVYEQYF; DNA: TGTGCCAGCAGCACGCGGCGGGGGGTGTACGAGCAGTACTTC
J: TRBJ2-2; size: -; V: TRBV7-3; length: 15; D: TRBD1; CDR3: CASSSAGQGTGELFF; DNA: TGTGCCAGCAGTTCGGCGGGACAGGGCACCGGGGAGCTGTTTTTT
J: TRBJ1-5; size: -; V: TRBV19; length: 16; D: TRBD1; CDR3: CASSGGTGGVGQPQHF; DNA: TGTGCCAGTAGTGGAGGGACAGGGGGCGTGGGTCAGCCCCAGCATTTT
J: TRBJ1-2; size: -; V: TRBV5-1; length: 16; D: -; CDR3: CASSLAGQGLSGGYTF; DNA: TGCGCCAGCAGCTTGGCCGGGCAGGGATTGAGTGGTGGCTACACCTTC
J: TRBJ1-1; size: -; V: TRBV12-3/TRBV12-4; length: 11; D: -; CDR3: CASSPRREAFF; DNA: TGTGCCAGCAGCCCCCGGCGGGAAGCTTTCTTT
J: TRBJ2-3; size: -; V: TRBV4-1; length: 16; D: -; CDR3: CASSPARGGDTDTQYF; DNA: TGCGCCAGCAGCCCCGCAAGGGGGGGAGACACAGATACGCAGTATTTT
J: TRBJ1-4; size: few; V: TRBV6-5; length: 14; D: -; CDR3: CASRNDRLNEKLFF; DNA: TGTGCCAGCAGAAACGACAGACTTAATGAAAAACTGTTTTTT
J: TRBJ1-1; size: few; V: TRBV5-1; length: 12; D: -; CDR3: CASSPTGPEAFF; DNA: TGCGCCAGCAGCCCGACAGGCCCTGAAGCTTTCTTT
J: TRBJ1-1; size: -; V: TRBV15; length: 13; D: -; CDR3: CATSRVVPGEAFF; DNA: TGTGCCACCAGCAGAGTAGTACCCGGTGAAGCTTTCTTT
J: TRBJ1-6; size: -; V: TRBV9; length: 15; D: TRBD1; CDR3: CASSLGTGYNSPLHF; DNA: TGTGCCAGCAGCTTAGGGACAGGGTATAATTCACCCCTCCACTTT
J: TRBJ2-5; size: -; V: TRBV5-4; length: 16; D: -; CDR3: CASSPPDRLNQETQYF; DNA: TGTGCCAGCAGCCCACCTGACCGACTAAACCAAGAGACCCAGTACTTC
J: TRBJ2-1; size: -; V: TRBV5-1; length: 17; D: TRBD1; CDR3: CASSLGRGQGAHNEQFF; DNA: TGCGCCAGCAGCTTGGGGCGTGGACAGGGGGCTCACAATGAGCAGTTCTTC
J: TRBJ2-1; size: -; V: TRBV7-9; length: 13; D: TRBD1; CDR3: CASSLGTGVEQFF; DNA: TGTGCCAGCAGCCTCGGGACAGGGGTAGAGCAGTTCTTC
J: TRBJ2-3; size: once; V: TRBV6-2/TRBV6-3; length: 19; D: TRBD2; CDR3: CASSYPLQLAGGLADTQYF; DNA: TGTGCCAGCAGTTACCCACTCCAACTAGCGGGGGGGCTTGCAGATACGCAGTATTTT